These 14 T cell receptor beta chains came from one sample sequenced in a study of blood T cell repertoires in COVID-19. Clones were sequenced by immunoSEQ multiplex PCR, and TCRdb holds only the in-frame ones, with some missing. This table has approximately 66,000 clones, roughly 80% appearing once. Sequences were obtained from peripheral blood. Receptors were obtained from a man aged 60-69 years with acute or convalescent COVID-19.

This chain uses TRBV4-1 with TRBJ1-2; D possibly corresponds to TRBD1 (5 bases). The CDR3 contains 13 residues. Trimming left V 7 bases short and J 9 bases short, with 18 bases between. Germline V gives CDR1 MGHRA, CDR2 YSYEKL. The CDR3 here is CASTPTGALRYTF. The CDR3 DNA sequence: TGCGCCAGCACCCCCACAGGTGCACTTCGCTACACCTTC.

The chain is built from TRBV9 and TRBJ1-1; no reliable D call. The germline V gene encodes CDR1 SGDLS and CDR2 YYNGEE. The CDR3 contains 15 residues. The ends were cut back, 4 bases at V and 0 bases at J, with 13 bases in the middle. The CDR3 here is CASSPGELLNTEAFF. Here the CDR3 DNA reads TGTGCCAGCAGCCCCGGAGAACTGTTGAACACTGAAGCTTTCTTT.

The rearrangement joins TRBV7-2 to TRBJ1-2, with 9 bases fitting TRBD1. The CDR3 has 13 residues. In germline, CDR1 is SGHTA, CDR2 FQGNSA. The junction had 1 base not matched to a gene; V was cut back by 3 bases and J by 5 bases. The CDR3 loop is CASSFGTGYGYTF. Written as DNA, the CDR3 is TGTGCCAGCAGCTTCGGGACAGGGTATGGCTACACCTTC.

The sample holds one count of this clone. Sequence at one end of the junction differs from germline and may be a read error. The chain has TRBV5-4 and TRBJ2-3, with D unclear. This CDR3 has 14 residues. Germline V gene lookup returns CDR1 SGHNT and CDR2 YYREEE (reference sequence). CDR3 amino acids: CASSLEQYTDAQYF. In nucleotides, the CDR3 is TGTGCCAGCAGCTTGGAACAGTACACAGATGCGCAGTATTTT.

This chain connects TRBV7-7 to TRBJ2-3; D is unresolved. This CDR3 region has 13 residues. Germline CDR1 and CDR2: SSHAT and FNYEAQ (reference sequence). Trimming shortened V by 3 bases and J by 4 bases, and 8 bases separated the two germline ends. The CDR3 here is CASSLEEADTQYF. Here the CDR3 DNA reads TGTGCCAGCAGCTTGGAAGAGGCAGATACGCAGTATTTT.

The chain combines TRBV3-1 (or the pseudogene TRBV3-2) with TRBJ2-2; no clear D. The CDR3 is 14 residues long. Germline V gene lookup returns CDR1 LGHDT and CDR2 YNNKEL (reference sequence). Trimming pared 2 bases from V and 0 bases from J, leaving 4 bases between. The DNA of the CDR3 is TGTGCCAGCAGCCAAAGAGCGAACACCGGGGAGCTGTTTTTT. Residues: CASSQRANTGELFF.

The chain recombines TRBV19 with TRBJ1-4; 8 positions agree with TRBD1. The ends lost 4 bases at V and 5 bases at J; junction bases unmatched: 6. Germline CDR1 reads LNHDA; CDR2 reads SQIVND (reference sequence). The CDR3 is 15 amino acids. The CDR3 coding sequence is TGTGCCAGTAGTACGATGACAGGGGCGAATGAAAAACTGTTTTTT. This gives the protein CASSTMTGANEKLFF.

The gene calls are TRBV28 and TRBJ2-1; 11 positions agree with TRBD2. The CDR3 is made up of 15 amino acids. CDR1 is MDHEN and CDR2 is SYDVKM in the germline V gene. V shed 5 bases, J shed 5 bases, and the junction held 5 bases outside the gene matches. CDR3 protein: CASSPSLAGDNEQFF. The CDR3 region has the DNA TGTGCCAGCAGTCCGTCACTAGCGGGGGACAATGAGCAGTTCTTC.

The rearrangement joins TRBV2 to TRBJ2-2; D may be TRBD2 (7 bases). CDR1 and CDR2 (germline): SNHLY, FYNNEI. This CDR3 is built from 16 residues. Trimming removed 2 bases at V and 6 bases at J, with 16 bases between. Here the CDR3 DNA reads TGTGCCAGCAGTGAATTGGGAGGGGGAGGACCCGGGGAGCTGTTTTTT. Protein: CASSELGGGGPGELFF.

The chain recombines TRBV29-1 with TRBJ2-3, with D possibly matching TRBD1 (6 bases). The CDR3 covers 12 residues. CDR1 is SQVTM and CDR2 is ANQGSEA in the germline V gene. V was cut by 6 bases and J by 4 bases, with 11 bases left in between. The CDR3 is CSVLNRADTQYF. The CDR3 DNA is TGCAGCGTACTAAACAGGGCAGATACGCAGTATTTT.

This clone was recorded a few times. The chain combines TRBV5-1 with TRBJ2-7; possibly TRBD2 for D (6 bases). Germline V gene sequence: CDR1 SGHRS, CDR2 YFSETQ. This CDR3 is 15 amino acids long. V lost 2 bases to trimming and J lost 4 bases, with 16 bases between them. The CDR3 sequence: CASSFLYGRGYEQYF. CDR3 nucleotide sequence: TGCGCCAGCAGCTTCCTGTACGGGAGAGGGTACGAGCAGTACTTC. The full variable domain, in which reference TRBV5-1 and TRBJ2-7 provide the parts outside the CDR3, is KAGVTQTPRYLIKTRGQQVTLSCSPISGHRSVSWYQQTPGQGLQFLFEYFSETQRNKGNFPGRFSGRQFSNSRSEMNVSTLELGDSALYLCASSFLYGRGYEQYFGPGTRLTVT.

The J gene is TRBJ1-2, the V gene TRBV7-9; tentatively, D is TRBD1 (6 bases). The CDR3 sequence is 14 residues long. Deletions cut 4 bases from V and 0 bases from J, with 9 bases between. From germline, CDR1 is SEHNR and CDR2 FQNEAQ (reference sequence). This chain's CDR3 is CASSWGGANYGYTF. Written as DNA, the CDR3 is TGTGCCAGCAGCTGGGGGGGCGCTAACTATGGCTACACCTTC.

The chain links TRBV3-1 (or the pseudogene TRBV3-2) to TRBJ2-2; TRBD1 matches at 7 bases. Germline V gives CDR1 LGHDT, CDR2 YNNKEL (reference sequence). The V gene end was trimmed by 0 bases and the J gene end by 0 bases; junction bases not matched to a gene: 1. The CDR3 spans 16 residues. The CDR3 sequence: CASSQDGTANTGELFF. The CDR3 DNA follows: TGTGCCAGCAGCCAAGACGGGACAGCGAACACCGGGGAGCTGTTTTTT.

The chain recombines TRBV5-1 with TRBJ2-3; the D gene is possibly TRBD2 (5 bases). This CDR3 contains 13 residues. V was trimmed by 2 bases and J by 4 bases, leaving 8 bases between them. Germline lookup yields CDR1 SGHRS and CDR2 YFSETQ. CDR3 sequence (DNA): TGCGCCAGCAGCTTTGGGAGAGCAGATACGCAGTATTTT. Translating gives CASSFGRADTQYF.